Following are 8 T cell receptor beta chains from one sample sequenced in a study of T cell changes during pregnancy in multiple sclerosis. Data came from immunoSEQ multiplex PCR; TCRdb stores just in-frame clones and leaves some out. The sample holds some 40,000 clones, approximately 91% seen once. This specimen consisted of CD8+ T cells from peripheral blood mononuclear cells, obtained in the first trimester of pregnancy. The source of these receptors is a female donor with multiple sclerosis, enrolled in a pregnancy study.

The gene calls are TRBV2 and TRBJ2-1; maybe TRBD2 (6 bases). This CDR3 has 15 residues. Per the germline V gene, CDR1 is SNHLY and CDR2 is FYNNEI. Trimming pared 0 bases from V and 10 bases from J, leaving 16 bases between. In nucleotides, the CDR3 is TGTGCCAGCAGTGAAGCGCGGAGGGGCCTTCGGGAGCAGTTCTTC. Its protein product is CASSEARRGLREQFF.

CDR3 coding DNA: TGCGCCAGCAGCCAAGAGCTGGGCAGGGAAGCTTTCTTT. It encodes CASSQELGREAFF. The gene calls are TRBV4-3 and TRBJ1-1; the D is unclear. The V gene lost 0 bases and the J gene lost 8 bases, with 10 bases spanning the gap. The CDR3 extends over 13 amino acids. The V gene's germline CDR1 is LGHNA and CDR2 YSLEER.

This clone was counted once. The rearrangement uses TRBV7-8 and TRBJ2-1, with D maybe TRBD2 (6 bases). CDR3 size: 12 residues. V lost 4 bases to trimming and J lost 12 bases, with 13 bases between them. Germline CDR1 SGHVS, CDR2 FQNEAQ. For the CDR3, the DNA is TGTGCCAGCAGCTCAACTAGCATAGGGCAGTTCTTC. It translates to CASSSTSIGQFF.

V is TRBV5-4 and J is TRBJ2-5, with TRBD2 matching 7 bases. Germline V gene data show CDR1 as SGHNT and CDR2 as YYREEE (reference sequence). The V and J ends lost 3 bases and 4 bases, in that order; junction bases with no gene match: 12. The CDR3 totals 16 residues. The CDR3 bases are TGTGCCAGCAGCTCGGGGGGAACTCTCCTCGTAGAGACCCAGTACTTC. It yields the protein CASSSGGTLLVETQYF.

The DNA for the CDR3 is TGCGCCAGCAGCCAAGATACCCCTAGGAGCTACGAGCAGTACTTC. It translates to CASSQDTPRSYEQYF. This chain joins TRBV4-1 and TRBJ2-7; no firm D call. The V and J ends lost 0 bases and 3 bases respectively, with 12 bases between them. The CDR3 has 15 amino acids. CDR1 and CDR2 from the germline V gene are MGHRA and YSYEKL.

This clone was found once. The chain couples TRBV19 to TRBJ1-1; TRBD1 agrees at 11 bases. Germline V lookup: CDR1 LNHDA, CDR2 SQIVND (reference sequence). V lost 6 bases to trimming and J lost 4 bases; unmatched junction nucleotides: 4. The CDR3 runs to 14 residues. CDR3 residues: CASSPGTGGTEAFF. The CDR3 DNA is TGTGCCAGTAGCCCCGGGACAGGGGGCACTGAAGCTTTCTTT.

The genes are TRBV9 and TRBJ1-4; 8 nucleotides agree with TRBD1. V was pared by 4 bases and J by 4 bases, with 6 bases of the junction left unmatched. This CDR3 is 15 amino acids long. CDR1 and CDR2 (germline): SGDLS, YYNGEE. The CDR3 reads CASSPWTGNNEKLFF. The CDR3 DNA reads as TGTGCCAGCAGCCCGTGGACAGGGAATAATGAAAAACTGTTTTTT.

V usage is TRBV21-1 and J usage is TRBJ2-1; TRBD2, as called in the table, went unchecked against the DNA. TRBV21-1 is described as a pseudogene. The CDR3 loop spans 16 amino acids. The chain's CDR3 is CASSNMEGGGANEQFF. The CDR3, as DNA: TGTGCCAGCAGCAACATGGAAGGCGGAGGGGCCAATGAGCAGTTCTTC.